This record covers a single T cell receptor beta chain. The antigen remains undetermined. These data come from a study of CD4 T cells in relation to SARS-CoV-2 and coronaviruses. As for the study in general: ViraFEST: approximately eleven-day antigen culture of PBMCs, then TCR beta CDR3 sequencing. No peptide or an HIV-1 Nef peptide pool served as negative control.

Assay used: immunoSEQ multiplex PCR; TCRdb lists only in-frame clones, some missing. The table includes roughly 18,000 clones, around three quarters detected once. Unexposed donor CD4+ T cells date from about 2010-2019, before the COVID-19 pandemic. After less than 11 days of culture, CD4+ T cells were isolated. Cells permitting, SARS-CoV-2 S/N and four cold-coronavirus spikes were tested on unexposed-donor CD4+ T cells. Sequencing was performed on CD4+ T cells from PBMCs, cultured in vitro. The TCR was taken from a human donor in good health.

In nucleotides, the CDR3 is TGTGCCAGCCGATGGACAGGGGCCTATGGCTACACCTTC. Its protein product is CASRWTGAYGYTF. The rearrangement joins TRBV2 to TRBJ1-2, with 9 bases lining up with TRBD1. The J segment lost 4 bases and the V segment lost 8 bases, leaving 5 bases of the junction unmatched. The CDR3 runs 13 residues. Germline CDR1 SNHLY, CDR2 FYNNEI. Variable domain in full (rest from reference TRBV2 and TRBJ1-2): EPEVTQTPSHQVTQMGQEVILRCVPISNHLYFYWYRQILGQKVEFLVSFYNNEISEKSEIFDDQFSVERPDGSNFTLKIRSTKLEDSAMYFCASRWTGAYGYTFGSGTRLTVV.